These T cell receptor beta chains were read from a single sample in a study of blood T cells in healthy people across ages. In TCRdb, the 5' RACE reads were re-called with MiXCR into one record per CDR3 protein. The sample lists 1.5 million to 2 million distinct CDR3 sequences; approximately 50% were seen once. Sequencing was performed on blood. The receptors shown here come from a middle-aged woman in good health. The CDR3 runs from the conserved cysteine through the conserved F or W. Each record gives: V gene, J gene, clone size, D gene, CDR3 DNA, CDR3 protein. D genes are given only for firm matches. The size field is filled for only some rows; it gives once, few, many or a size class.

>TRBV5-5|TRBJ2-5|NA|TRBD1
TGTGCCAGCAGCCAGGGACAGGGCAGGGGGGAGACCCAGTACTTC
CASSQGQGRGETQYF
>TRBV5-1|TRBJ1-2|NA|NA
TGCGCCAGCAGCCCGAACGGACAGCACTACACCTTC
CASSPNGQHYTF
>TRBV29-1|TRBJ2-5|NA|TRBD2
TGCAGCGCGACGACTAGCGCGCAAGAGACCCAGTACTTC
CSATTSAQETQYF
>TRBV7-2|TRBJ2-5|NA|NA
TGTGCCAGCAGCTTGGGTGGCTTCCAGCGAGAGACCCAGTACTTC
CASSLGGFQRETQYF
>TRBV20-1|TRBJ1-4|few|NA
TGCAGTGCTAGAGAGCCTTTAAATGAAAAACTGTTTTTT
CSAREPLNEKLFF
>TRBV6-2/TRBV6-3|TRBJ2-5|few|NA
TGTGCCAGCAGTTATACTAGCCCTAGGGAGACCCAGTACTTC
CASSYTSPRETQYF
>TRBV6-5|TRBJ2-7|few|NA
TGTGCCAGCAGTTACGTGGGGGGGGGGCACTTTGAGCAGTACTTC
CASSYVGGGHFEQYF
>TRBV7-2|TRBJ1-2|few|NA
TGTGCCAGCAGCTTAGTTAGCGGGACCTTCTATGGCTACACCTTC
CASSLVSGTFYGYTF
>TRBV20-1|TRBJ2-1|NA|TRBD2
TGCAGTGCTAGCCCTAGCGGGGGGTCCTACAATGAGCAGTTCTTC
CSASPSGGSYNEQFF
>TRBV27|TRBJ1-2|NA|TRBD1
TGTGCCAGCAGGGGACAGGGGGCCTATGGCTACACCTTC
CASRGQGAYGYTF
>TRBV12-3/TRBV12-4|TRBJ2-1|few|TRBD1
TGTGCCAGCAGCGGGACAGGGCGCAATGAGCAGTTCTTC
CASSGTGRNEQFF
>TRBV10-3|TRBJ1-2|NA|TRBD1
TGTGCCATCAATTTTGGACAGGGGCGCTATGGCTACACCTTC
CAINFGQGRYGYTF
>TRBV5-1|TRBJ1-6|NA|NA
TGCGCCTGCAGCTCCATGTCTATGGCCTATAATTCACCCCTCCACTTT
CACSSMSMAYNSPLHF
>TRBV7-9|TRBJ2-7|NA|NA
TGTGCCAGCAGCGTGAGGGCCAGCTCCTACGAGCAGTACTTC
CASSVRASSYEQYF
>TRBV7-9|TRBJ2-7|NA|TRBD2
TGTGCCAGCAGCTTTCCGGGGGGTACAGACTACGAGCAGTACTTC
CASSFPGGTDYEQYF
>TRBV7-9|TRBJ1-4|NA|NA
TGTGCCAGCAGTCCTCCTAATGAAAAACTGTTTTTT
CASSPPNEKLFF
>TRBV20-1|TRBJ2-1|few|TRBD2
TGCAGTGCTATACTAGCGGGGGGCGGCTCCTACAATGAGCAGTTCTTC
CSAILAGGGSYNEQFF
>TRBV6-2/TRBV6-3|TRBJ2-5|NA|NA
TGTGCCAGCAGTTTCTTAATAGGTCCGCCGCAGGGGACCCAGTACTTC
CASSFLIGPPQGTQYF
>TRBV28|TRBJ1-3|NA|NA
TGTGCCAGCAGTGTGATCTCTGGAAACACCATATATTTT
CASSVISGNTIYF
>TRBV24-1|TRBJ2-1|NA|NA
TGTGCCACCAGTGATACCGTCTCCCATGAGCAGTTCTTC
CATSDTVSHEQFF
>TRBV5-1|TRBJ2-7|NA|NA
TGCGCCAGCAGTTCGTCAGGGAACGAGCAGTACTTC
CASSSSGNEQYF
>TRBV2|TRBJ2-3|few|NA
TGTGCCAGCAGTAATCGGGTCACAGATACGCAGTATTTT
CASSNRVTDTQYF
>TRBV6-1|TRBJ2-6|once|NA
TGTGCCAGCATTCTGTCGGGACAATTCTCTGGGGCCAACGCCCTGACTTTC
CASILSGQFSGANALTF
>TRBV29-1|TRBJ1-1|NA|NA
TGCAGCGCGGATCAGGGTGTCACTGAAGCTTTCTTT
CSADQGVTEAFF
>TRBV6-1|TRBJ2-1|NA|NA
TGTGCCAGCAGTGAACCCTGGACAGAAAGCTCCTACAATGAGCAGTTCTTC
CASSEPWTESSYNEQFF
>TRBV7-6|TRBJ2-7|NA|NA
TGTGCCAGCAGCGCCGGGACTCTTGGCGAGCAGTACTTC
CASSAGTLGEQYF
>TRBV7-9|TRBJ1-2|NA|NA
TGTGCCAGCAGCTTAGCACTTGAGGAAAGCCTCTATGGCTACACCTTC
CASSLALEESLYGYTF
>TRBV6-2/TRBV6-3|TRBJ2-5|NA|TRBD1
TGTGCCAGCAGTAAAACCGGGACAGGGGATCAAGAGACCCAGTACTTC
CASSKTGTGDQETQYF
>TRBV28|TRBJ2-5|few|NA
TGTGCCAGCAGTTCGGGACATCTAGAGACCCAGTACTTC
CASSSGHLETQYF
>TRBV7-8|TRBJ2-1|once|NA
TGTGCCAGCAGCTTAGGAGGATTGGGGGGACTTAAGATAAATGAGCAGTTCTTC
CASSLGGLGGLKINEQFF
>TRBV20-1|TRBJ2-5|NA|TRBD1
TGCAGTCTTCTGACAGGGGGTCAAGAGACCCAGTACTTC
CSLLTGGQETQYF